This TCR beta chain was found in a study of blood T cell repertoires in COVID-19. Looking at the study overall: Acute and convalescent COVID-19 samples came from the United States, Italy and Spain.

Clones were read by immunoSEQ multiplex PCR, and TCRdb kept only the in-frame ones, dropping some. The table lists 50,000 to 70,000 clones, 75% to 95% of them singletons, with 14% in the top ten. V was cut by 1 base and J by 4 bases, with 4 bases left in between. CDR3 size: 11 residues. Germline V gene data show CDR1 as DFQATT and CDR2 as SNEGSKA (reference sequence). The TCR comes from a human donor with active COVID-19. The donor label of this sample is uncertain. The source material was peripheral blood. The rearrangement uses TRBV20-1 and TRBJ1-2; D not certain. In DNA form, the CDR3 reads TGCAGTGCTAGAGCTTCCTATGGCTACACCTTC. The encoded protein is CSARASYGYTF.